These T cell receptor beta chains were read from a single sample in a study of T cell responses to AZD1222 COVID-19 vaccine. Here immunoSEQ multiplex PCR was the method, and the copy in TCRdb shows in-frame clones only, minus some. Of about 90,000 clones in the sample, about 90% were seen once. The starting material was peripheral blood, obtained on day 0 of MenACWY control vaccination. The receptors derive from an adult in good health. Both conserved end residues are part of each CDR3. D genes are given only for firm matches. The size field is filled for only some rows; it gives once, few, many or a size class.

J gene | D gene | V gene | CDR3 length | clone size | CDR3 DNA | CDR3 protein
TRBJ2-7 | TRBD2 | TRBV14 | 15 | . | TGTGCCAGCAGCCAAGGTCAACTAGCGGGGTACGAGCAGTACTTC | CASSQGQLAGYEQYF
TRBJ1-5 | TRBD1 | TRBV28 | 16 | . | TGTGCCAGCAGTTTAGGGGACAGTATTGGCAATCAGCCCCAGCATTTT | CASSLGDSIGNQPQHF
TRBJ2-1 | TRBD1 | TRBV19 | 15 | . | TGTGCCAGTAGATCCGGGACAGGGGGCAAGAATGAGCAGTTCTTC | CASRSGTGGKNEQFF
TRBJ2-7 | . | TRBV3-1/TRBV3-2 | 12 | . | TGTGCCAGCAGCCAGGGGCCCTATGAGCAGTACTTC | CASSQGPYEQYF
TRBJ1-6 | . | TRBV3-1/TRBV3-2 | 16 | . | TGTGCCAGCAGCCAAGGGTTGGGCAGGGATGGGTCTCCCCTCCACTTT | CASSQGLGRDGSPLHF
TRBJ2-7 | . | TRBV4-2 | 16 | . | TGTGCCAGCAGCCCCTCAGGAGGGGGAGGTTACGACGAGCAGTACTTC | CASSPSGGGGYDEQYF
TRBJ1-5 | . | TRBV19 | 12 | . | TGTGCCAGTAGTATAGGGGGTCAGCCCCAGCATTTT | CASSIGGQPQHF
TRBJ2-7 | TRBD1 | TRBV7-2 | 15 | . | TGTGCCAGCAGCTTTATCGGGACAGGGTACGACGAGCAGTACTTC | CASSFIGTGYDEQYF
TRBJ2-7 | . | TRBV6-5 | 15 | . | TGTGCCAGCAGTTACGGTAACAGGGGGGGCGGAGAGCAGTACTTC | CASSYGNRGGGEQYF
TRBJ1-1 | TRBD1 | TRBV2 | 16 | . | TGTGCCAGTCCCTCCGGGACAGGGTTAATGAACACTGAAGCTTTCTTT | CASPSGTGLMNTEAFF
TRBJ1-5 | . | TRBV10-3 | 14 | . | TGTGCCATCAGTGATCCTGGGGGCAATCAGCCCCAGCATTTT | CAISDPGGNQPQHF
TRBJ1-1 | . | TRBV19 | 13 | . | TGTGCCAGTAGTGGGGGCGAATGGACTGAAGCTTTCTTT | CASSGGEWTEAFF
TRBJ2-2 | . | TRBV6-5 | 14 | . | TGTGCCAGCAGTCTGGGTGGGGTCACCGGGGAGCTGTTTTTT | CASSLGGVTGELFF
TRBJ1-3 | . | TRBV28 | 14 | . | TGTGCCAGTTGGGGTGGGGGCTCTGGAAACACCATATATTTT | CASWGGGSGNTIYF
TRBJ2-1 | TRBD1 | TRBV24-1 | 17 | . | TGTGCCACCAGTGGCGGAGGTGAGGGACAGGGTCCCCATGAGCAGTTCTTC | CATSGGGEGQGPHEQFF
TRBJ2-7 | TRBD2 | TRBV5-1 | 16 | . | TGCGCCAGCAGCCCCCTCAGCGGGGGAGGTTCCTACGAGCAGTACTTC | CASSPLSGGGSYEQYF
TRBJ1-5 | . | TRBV28 | 13 | . | TGTGCCGGGGGCGGGGGAGGCAATCAGCCCCAGCATTTT | CAGGGGGNQPQHF
TRBJ2-1 | TRBD1 | TRBV5-1 | 14 | . | TGCGCCAGCAGCGAGGAAAACAGGGGATTTGAGCAGTTCTTC | CASSEENRGFEQFF
TRBJ1-2 | . | TRBV5-1 | 13 | . | TGCGCCAGCAGCTTGGAAAGAGGGGGTGGCTACACCTTC | CASSLERGGGYTF
TRBJ1-1 | . | TRBV12-3/TRBV12-4 | 13 | . | TGTGCCAGCAGTTTAAGGGAGACCACTGAAGCTTTCTTT | CASSLRETTEAFF
TRBJ1-4 | . | TRBV6-5 | 14 | . | TGTGCCAGCAGTACTTGGGAGTGGGGTGAAAAACTGTTTTTT | CASSTWEWGEKLFF
TRBJ2-2 | TRBD2 | TRBV7-8 | 17 | . | TGTGCCAGCAGCCGACTAGCGGGGGGCGCGAACACCGGGGAGCTGTTTTTT | CASSRLAGGANTGELFF
TRBJ1-4 | . | TRBV6-6 | 15 | few | TGTGCCAGCAGTTACCAGACAGGCCTTAGGGAAAAACTGTTTTTT | CASSYQTGLREKLFF
TRBJ2-7 | TRBD1 | TRBV6-6 | 14 | . | TGTGCCAGCAGTTACTCGGACAGGGGGCAAGAGCAGTACTTC | CASSYSDRGQEQYF
TRBJ1-2 | TRBD1 | TRBV28 | 16 | . | TGTGCCAGCAGTTTGGGGGGAGAGACAGGGATCTATGGCTACACCTTC | CASSLGGETGIYGYTF
TRBJ1-1 | TRBD1 | TRBV5-1 | 17 | . | TGCGCCAGCAGCGGACGGACAGGGGCTAGTATGAACACTGAAGCTTTCTTT | CASSGRTGASMNTEAFF
TRBJ2-7 | . | TRBV11-2 | 13 | . | TGTGCCAGCAGGCCGACTAGTATCTACGAGCAGTACTTC | CASRPTSIYEQYF
TRBJ1-2 | TRBD1 | TRBV28 | 13 | few | TGTGCCAGCAGACACACAGGGGGCAATGGCTACACCTTC | CASRHTGGNGYTF
TRBJ2-7 | . | TRBV24-1 | 14 | . | TGTGCCACCAGTGATTTCCTGCGGTTCAACGAGCAGTACTTC | CATSDFLRFNEQYF
TRBJ1-4 | TRBD1 | TRBV19 | 15 | . | TGTGCCAGTAGTGCTTTGACAGGGGTGAATGAAAAACTGTTTTTT | CASSALTGVNEKLFF
TRBJ2-7 | . | TRBV7-9 | 11 | . | TGTGCCAGCAGCTTTAGCCGCGAGCAGTACTTC | CASSFSREQYF
TRBJ2-5 | . | TRBV4-2 | 12 | once | TGTGCCGCCCCGGACACCCAAGAGACCCAGTACTTC | CAAPDTQETQYF
TRBJ1-6 | TRBD1 | TRBV6-4 | 18 | . | TGTGCCAGCAGTCCCGGGACAGGGCTTACCGACTATAATTCACCCCTCCACTTT | CASSPGTGLTDYNSPLHF
TRBJ2-7 | . | TRBV10-3 | 15 | . | TGTGCCATCAGTGAGTCGGGCGCGGACTCCTACGAGCAGTACTTC | CAISESGADSYEQYF
TRBJ1-4 | . | TRBV18 | 16 | . | TGTGCCAGCTCACCGGTCGTGCGTGCAACTAATGAAAAACTGTTTTTT | CASSPVVRATNEKLFF
TRBJ2-2 | . | TRBV6-5 | 16 | once | TGTGCCAGCAGTTACTTGGGACGCCGTGACACCGGGGAGCTGTTTTTT | CASSYLGRRDTGELFF
TRBJ2-6 | . | TRBV3-1/TRBV3-2 | 15 | . | TGTGCCAGCAGCCAAAGGGGGGCTGGGGCCAACGTCCTGACTTTC | CASSQRGAGANVLTF
TRBJ2-1 | . | TRBV7-2 | 14 | . | TGTGCCAGCAGCTTAGCGCCCCATTCCAATGAGCAGTTCTTC | CASSLAPHSNEQFF
TRBJ1-2 | TRBD1 | TRBV7-2 | 13 | . | TGTGCCAGCAGCCCAGGGACAGTGAGTGGCTACACCTTC | CASSPGTVSGYTF
TRBJ2-7 | TRBD2 | TRBV27 | 18 | . | TGTGCCAGCAGTTACTCGGGACTAGCGGGGGGGAAACCCTACGAGCAGTACTTC | CASSYSGLAGGKPYEQYF
TRBJ2-1 | . | TRBV10-2 | 12 | . | TGCGCCAGCAGTGAGTCGAGGGTAGAGCAGTTCTTC | CASSESRVEQFF
TRBJ2-5 | TRBD2 | TRBV7-2 | 13 | . | TGTGCCAGCAGCTTAGTTCTAGCGGGAGGGCGGTACTTC | CASSLVLAGGRYF
TRBJ2-7 | TRBD1 | TRBV11-3 | 16 | . | TGTGCCAGCGTCCTCCGGGACAGGGACCCCTCCTACGAGCAGTACTTC | CASVLRDRDPSYEQYF
TRBJ1-2 | . | TRBV20-1 | 11 | . | TGCAGTGCTCCCCTACTCTATGGCTACACCTTC | CSAPLLYGYTF
TRBJ2-5 | TRBD1 | TRBV11-2 | 15 | once | TGTGCCAGCAGCTTATATCAGGGGGCGGGAGAGACCCAGTACTTC | CASSLYQGAGETQYF
TRBJ1-6 | TRBD1 | TRBV3-1/TRBV3-2 | 19 | . | TGTGCCAGCAGTAGTTCAACCGGGACAGGGGGTTTGGATAATTCACCCCTCCACTTT | CASSSSTGTGGLDNSPLHF
TRBJ2-5 | TRBD2 | TRBV11-2 | 17 | . | TGTGCCAGCAGCTCCCCGGGGCTAGCGGGAGGCGGAGAGACCCAGTACTTC | CASSSPGLAGGGETQYF
TRBJ2-3 | TRBD2 | TRBV5-1 | 15 | once | TGCGCCAGCAGCTTGGTAGCGGGGAATGCAGATACGCAGTATTTT | CASSLVAGNADTQYF